The clone carrying this TCR beta chain was detected a few times. Its antigen is undetermined. The data derive from a study of vaccination and CD4 T cells after COVID-19. The length of the CDR3 is 12 residues. Germline loops: CDR1 KGHSH, CDR2 LQKENI. Between the trimmed V and J ends, which lost 1 base and 6 bases, there was a span of 6 bases. This sample's treatment: approximately nine-day PBMC culture with coronavirus spike peptide pools or control peptides (ViraFEST assay). Pre-COVID-19 pandemic sampling (2011-2018) yielded the unexposed donor's CD4+ T cells. Once obtained from cultured CD4+ T cells, the DNA was sequenced using the Oncomine TCR Beta short-read assay. Using its own MiXCR run on the PCR reads, TCRdb lists one record per CDR3 protein. The table lists about 8,400 distinct CDR3 sequences, 45% to 50% of them singletons.

Sequencing used CD4+ T cells from blood, cultured in vitro. The chain carries TRBV18 and TRBJ1-2, with D perhaps TRBD1 (6 bases). The receptor was derived from a human donor in good health. CDR3 in amino acids: CASSPQGDGYTF. For the CDR3, the DNA is TGTGCCAGCTCACCACAGGGGGATGGCTACACCTTC.